This entry is about one T cell receptor beta chain. These data come from a study of blood T cell repertoires in COVID-19. Repertoires were generated with immunoSEQ multiplex PCR, while TCRdb's copy carries only in-frame clones and drops some. This table has 50,000 to 55,000 clones, 86% appearing once. Germline CDR1 LNHDA, CDR2 SQIVND (reference sequence). The CDR3 spans 16 residues. The ends were cut back, 3 bases at V and 0 bases at J, with 12 bases in the middle. V usage is TRBV19 and J usage is TRBJ1-3; D not resolved. The source of this sequence is a woman at least 80 years old with acute or convalescent COVID-19. The source material was peripheral blood. The DNA of the CDR3 is TGTGCCAGTAGTATTGCCCGGAGGGCCTCTGGAAACACCATATATTTT. Protein product: CASSIARRASGNTIYF. Drawing the rest from reference TRBV19 and TRBJ1-3, the complete variable domain is DGGITQSPKYLFRKEGQNVTLSCEQNLNHDAMYWYRQDPGQGLRLIYYSQIVNDFQKGDIAEGYSVSREKKESFPLTVTSAQKNPTAFYLCASSIARRASGNTIYFGEGSWLTVV.